This TCR beta chain was captured by sequencing in a study of human CD4 T cells and Enterobacteriaceae. Profiled with immunoSEQ multiplex PCR; TCRdb holds only in-frame clones, not every one. The table shows some 29,000 clones, with 70% to 85% occurring only once. Memory CD4+ T cells were sorted as all CD4+ cells except CD45RA+CCR7+CD95- naive cells, over 95% pure. Swiss blood donation centers supplied the healthy donor blood. CD4+ T cells and monocytes were enriched with CD4 and CD14 microbeads. Sorted cells lacked CD8+, CD14+, CD16+, CD56+, CD19+ and CD25-bright cells. This receptor was obtained from a human donor in good health. Sequencing used memory CD4+ T cells from blood.

CDR3 residues: CASSVGIGSTGELFF. In nucleotides, the CDR3 is TGTGCCAGCAGCGTAGGGATTGGGAGCACCGGGGAGCTGTTTTTT. The V and J genes are TRBV9 and TRBJ2-2; D perhaps matches TRBD2 (5 bases). Deletions cut 0 bases from V and 4 bases from J, with 10 bases between. The length of the CDR3 is 15 residues. Germline lookup yields CDR1 SGDLS and CDR2 YYNGEE.